The 30 T cell receptor beta chains in this list originate from one sample, sequenced in a study of T cells in Graves' hyperthyroidism and ophthalmopathy. Using RNA transcripts as the source, TCR beta CDR3 regions were amplified. TCR CDR3 underwent first-round RT-PCR with the HTBI primer set. Using its own MiXCR run on the multiplex PCR reads, TCRdb lists one record per CDR3 protein. The sample has over 700,000 distinct CDR3 sequences, 38% seen once. The specimen was blood. The receptors derive from a man between 18 and 29 years old with Graves' hyperthyroidism.

J is TRBJ1-2 and V is TRBV7-9; D is uncertain. This CDR3 contains 13 residues. The V end lost 6 bases, the J end lost 2 bases, and 10 bases lay between the germline ends. CDR1 is SEHNR and CDR2 is FQNEAQ in the germline V gene (reference sequence). CDR3 region: CASRRPGNYGYTF. Here the CDR3 DNA reads TGTGCCAGCAGGAGGCCCGGAAACTATGGCTACACCTTC.

The V gene is TRBV7-2, the J gene TRBJ1-6; a weak D match, TRBD1 (5 bases). Deletions cut 4 bases from V and 9 bases from J, with 13 bases between. CDR1 is SGHTA, CDR2 FQGNSA, per germline. CDR3 length equals 14 residues. CDR3 DNA sequence: TGTGCCAGCAGCTCCGAAGGGACGGTTTCACCCCTCCACTTT. Translation gives CASSSEGTVSPLHF.

The J gene is TRBJ1-1, the V gene TRBV29-1, with D uncertain. Looked up from germline, CDR1 is SQVTM and CDR2 is ANQGSEA. The CDR3 contains 11 residues. V was shortened by 8 bases and J by 5 bases, with 12 bases between the two germline ends. This CDR3 is CSQDRFTEAFF. The CDR3, as DNA: TGCAGCCAAGATCGGTTTACTGAAGCTTTCTTT. Supplemented by reference TRBV29-1 and TRBJ1-1, the full variable domain reads SAVISQKPSRDICQRGTSLTIQCQVDSQVTMMFWYRQQPGQSLTLIATANQGSEATYESGFVIDKFPISRPNLTFSTLTVSNMSPEDSSIYLCSQDRFTEAFFGQGTRLTVV.

This clonotype showed up just a few times. The chain employs TRBV4-2 and TRBJ2-5, with TRBD1 matching 7 bases. J gave up 0 bases and V 6 bases, and 10 bases lay outside the gene matches. The CDR3 runs 16 residues. Germline CDR1 LGHNA, CDR2 YNFKEQ. The CDR3 protein is CASSHATGSHQETQYF. In DNA form, the CDR3 reads TGTGCCAGCAGTCACGCGACAGGGTCCCACCAAGAGACCCAGTACTTC.

As DNA, the CDR3 is TGTGCCAGTAGTATTACGGCTAGCGGAAACAATGAGCAGTTCTTC. Translated, it gives CASSITASGNNEQFF. This chain uses TRBV19 with TRBJ2-1; 7 bases match TRBD2. Germline V gene sequence: CDR1 LNHDA, CDR2 SQIVND (reference sequence). The CDR3 is 15 residues long. Trimming cost V 3 bases and J 5 bases; bases outside gene matches: 7. The full variable domain, completed using reference TRBV19 and TRBJ2-1, is DGGITQSPKYLFRKEGQNVTLSCEQNLNHDAMYWYRQDPGQGLRLIYYSQIVNDFQKGDIAEGYSVSREKKESFPLTVTSAQKNPTAFYLCASSITASGNNEQFFGPGTRLTVL.

The CDR3 nucleotides are TGTGCCAGCTCACCCGTCGGCGGCACCGGGGAGCTGTTTTTT. It is translated as CASSPVGGTGELFF. The chain uses TRBV18 and TRBJ2-2, with no clear D. V was clipped by 3 bases and J by 4 bases, with 9 bases between them. The germline CDR1 and CDR2 sequences are KGHSH and LQKENI. This CDR3 spans 14 amino acids. The variable domain in full, completed from reference TRBV18 and TRBJ2-2, reads NAGVMQNPRHLVRRRGQEARLRCSPMKGHSHVYWYRQLPEEGLKFMVYLQKENIIDESGMPKERFSAEFPKEGPSILRIQQVVRGDSAAYFCASSPVGGTGELFFGEGSRLTVL.

This clonotype is a singleton in its sample. The rearrangement uses TRBV25-1 and TRBJ2-3; D tentatively fits TRBD1 or TRBD2 (5 bases each). Trimming took 4 bases from V and 0 from J, leaving 14 bases between them. Per the germline V gene, CDR1 is MGHDK and CDR2 is SYGVNS. This CDR3 has 16 residues. The CDR3 region is CASSGGLGASTDTQYF. The CDR3 DNA sequence: TGTGCCAGCAGTGGGGGGTTGGGCGCTAGCACAGATACGCAGTATTTT.

The chain recombines TRBV29-1 with TRBJ2-7; 7 positions match TRBD1. V lost 6 bases to trimming and J lost 5 bases; unmatched junction nucleotides: 13. The CDR3 contains 14 residues. Germline CDR1 SQVTM, CDR2 ANQGSEA. In DNA form, the CDR3 reads TGCAGCGTGGAATTGACAGGGAACCCCAACGAGCAGTACTTC. It specifies CSVELTGNPNEQYF.

On this clonotype: A much bigger clone sits one base away, suggesting this may be a read error. The chain links TRBV10-3 to TRBJ2-7, with D perhaps matching TRBD1 (6 bases). V dropped 11 bases and J dropped 2 bases, with 22 bases sitting between them. The CDR3 runs 15 residues. Germline CDR1 reads ENHRY; CDR2 reads SYGVKD. The CDR3 region is CASRSTRQDAYEQYF. The CDR3 coding sequence is TGTGCCTCGAGGTCGACCCGACAGGACGCCTACGAGCAGTACTTC.

V is TRBV29-1 and J is TRBJ2-7; 7 bases are a match to TRBD1. The CDR3 spans 14 residues. Germline V gene lookup returns CDR1 SQVTM and CDR2 ANQGSEA. J was trimmed by 2 bases and V by 7 bases; bases with no gene match: 11. CDR3 region: CSALIDREPYEQYF. The CDR3 DNA reads as TGCAGCGCCTTAATCGACAGGGAGCCCTACGAGCAGTACTTC.

The chain recombines TRBV2 with TRBJ1-4; 11 nucleotides align to TRBD1. Germline V gene data show CDR1 as SNHLY and CDR2 as FYNNEI. This CDR3 is built from 14 residues. The V segment lost 4 bases and the J segment 8 bases; nucleotides outside the gene matches: 3. CDR3 residues: CASSGGQGDEKLFF. The CDR3, as DNA: TGTGCCAGCAGTGGGGGACAGGGGGACGAAAAACTGTTTTTT.

The CDR3 coding sequence is TGTGCCACCGATGGACAGGCCGGGTACGACTATGGCTACACCTTC. Protein: CATDGQAGYDYGYTF. The chain employs TRBV12-3 or TRBV12-4 and TRBJ1-2; 7 positions agree with TRBD1. The CDR3 has 15 amino acids. With 10 bases clipped from V and 3 bases from J, the junction kept 14 bases outside the gene matches.

This clonotype turned up a few times. The rearrangement uses TRBV19 and TRBJ2-2; D gene ambiguous. The V end was cut by 9 bases, the J end by 4 bases, with 9 bases between. Per germline, CDR1 LNHDA and CDR2 SQIVND (reference sequence). The CDR3 extends over 12 amino acids. In DNA form, the CDR3 reads TGTGCCAGGCAGAAGGGCACCGGGGAGCTGTTTTTT. Its protein is CARQKGTGELFF. Full variable domain (outside the CDR3, taken from reference TRBV19 and TRBJ2-2): DGGITQSPKYLFRKEGQNVTLSCEQNLNHDAMYWYRQDPGQGLRLIYYSQIVNDFQKGDIAEGYSVSREKKESFPLTVTSAQKNPTAFYLCARQKGTGELFFGEGSRLTVL.

A word on this clonotype: One junction end disagrees with the germline gene, perhaps due to a read error. V is TRBV2 and J is TRBJ1-4, with no clear D. The CDR3 runs 14 residues. Germline V gene lookup returns CDR1 SNHLY and CDR2 FYNNEI. CDR3 in amino acids: CASSERYDAEKPFF. The CDR3 nucleotides are TGTGCCAGCAGTGAAAGGTATGACGCGGAAAAACCGTTTTTT. Full variable domain (outside the CDR3, taken from reference TRBV2 and TRBJ1-4): EPEVTQTPSHQVTQMGQEVILRCVPISNHLYFYWYRQILGQKVEFLVSFYNNEISEKSEIFDDQFSVERPDGSNFTLKIRSTKLEDSAMYFCASSERYDAEKPFFGSGTQLSVL.

As for this clonotype: At one end, the junction sequence differs from germline, possibly due to a read error. The rearrangement joins TRBV9 to TRBJ1-1; 10 positions match TRBD1. The germline gives CDR1 SGDLS, CDR2 YYNGEE. This CDR3 has 15 residues. The CDR3 DNA sequence: TGCGCCAGCAGCGGAGGGACAGGGGCTAGCACTGAAGCTTTCTTT. Its translation is CASSGGTGASTEAFF.

The rearrangement uses TRBV9 and TRBJ2-5; D is perhaps TRBD1 or TRBD2 (5 bases each). V was cut by 2 bases and J by 4 bases, with 18 bases left in between. Per the germline V gene, CDR1 is SGDLS and CDR2 is YYNGEE. This CDR3 is 16 amino acids long. For the CDR3, the DNA is TGTGCCAGCAGCGTCCATCTACCTGGGACGGGAGAGACCCAGTACTTC. Its protein product is CASSVHLPGTGETQYF.

On this clonotype: At one end, the junction sequence differs from germline, possibly due to a read error. V is TRBV7-2 and J is TRBJ1-2; weak D call: TRBD1 (6 bases). Looked up from germline, CDR1 is SGHTA and CDR2 is FQGNSA. The CDR3 covers 15 residues. The CDR3 DNA reads as TGTGCCAGCAGTTTAGGGGGGCCGTTTACCTATGGCTACACCTTC. As protein: CASSLGGPFTYGYTF.

About this clonotype itself: One end of the junction varies from germline; a read error may be responsible. The rearrangement uses TRBV5-1 and TRBJ2-7; 8 positions agree with TRBD1. Looked up from germline, CDR1 is SGHRS and CDR2 is YFSETQ. The CDR3 runs to 13 residues. CDR3 nucleotides: TGCGCCAGCAGCTTTGGACAGGGCTACGAGCGGTACTTC. It encodes CASSFGQGYERYF.

Comment on this clonotype: A read error may be the cause here, since a much bigger clone is one base away. This CDR3 reads CSVAMGSNQPQHF. The CDR3 nucleotides are TGCAGCGTAGCGATGGGGTCGAATCAGCCCCAGCATTTT. V gene TRBV29-1 combines with J gene TRBJ1-5; no definite D call. The V end was cut by 6 bases, the J end by 4 bases, with 13 bases between. CDR3 size: 13 residues. Germline V gives CDR1 SQVTM, CDR2 ANQGSEA.

The gene calls are TRBV29-1 and TRBJ2-5, with D tentatively TRBD2 (6 bases). Per the germline V gene, CDR1 is SQVTM and CDR2 is ANQGSEA. This CDR3 has 14 residues. V was clipped by 5 bases and J by 4 bases, with 17 bases between them. This CDR3 reads CSVTGLAPPETQYF. The DNA for the CDR3 is TGCAGCGTTACGGGACTCGCACCCCCAGAGACCCAGTACTTC.

This clonotype was seen repeatedly, ten times or more. The rearrangement uses TRBV4-3 and TRBJ2-5; the match to TRBD2 covers 11 bases. V lost 3 bases and J lost 2; bases outside the gene matches: 5. This CDR3 has 16 amino acids. Germline V CDR1 and CDR2: LGHNA, YSLEER. The CDR3 DNA reads TGCGCCAGCAGCCACGCCGGGACTAGCGGACAAGAGACCCAGTACTTC. This translates into CASSHAGTSGQETQYF.

V and J are TRBV2 and TRBJ2-3; the match to TRBD1 covers 9 bases. Germline trimming cut 6 bases from V and 0 bases from J; bases unmatched to any gene: 10. Per the germline V gene, CDR1 is SNHLY and CDR2 is FYNNEI. The CDR3 is made up of 17 amino acids. CDR3 loop: CASSSAGTGSSTDTQYF. In DNA form, the CDR3 reads TGTGCCAGCAGCTCCGCCGGGACAGGGTCTAGCACAGATACGCAGTATTTT.

There are a few counts of this clonotype. V and J are TRBV19 and TRBJ2-5; D is ambiguous. The CDR3 is 13 amino acids. CDR1 LNHDA and CDR2 SQIVND come from the germline V gene (reference sequence). Trimming left V 0 bases short and J 9 bases short, with 11 bases between. CDR3 protein: CASSIDPSSAQYF. As DNA, the CDR3 is TGTGCCAGTAGTATAGATCCCTCCTCGGCCCAGTACTTC.

V is TRBV10-3 and J is TRBJ1-4, with 8 bases fitting TRBD1. After removal of 6 bases from V and 7 bases from J, the junction contained 4 bases not matched to a gene. The CDR3 runs to 13 residues. CDR1 and CDR2 (germline): ENHRY, SYGVKD. The CDR3 bases are TGTGCCATCAGGACAGGGGCTCTTGAAAAACTGTTTTTT. This translates into CAIRTGALEKLFF.

This clonotype has ten or more counts. The genes are TRBV10-3 and TRBJ1-2, with D uncertain. Germline assignment: CDR1 ENHRY and CDR2 SYGVKD. The CDR3 runs 13 residues. Trimming cost V 2 bases and J 6 bases, with 10 bases left between them. As DNA, the CDR3 is TGTGCCATCAGTGAGCCAACTACGGATGGCTACACCTTC. Its protein product is CAISEPTTDGYTF.

The genes are TRBV25-1 and TRBJ1-6; 7 bases are shared with TRBD1. The CDR3 loop spans 14 amino acids. Germline lookup yields CDR1 MGHDK and CDR2 SYGVNS. The V segment lost 6 bases and the J segment 8 bases; nucleotides outside the gene matches: 7. The DNA of the CDR3 is TGTGCCAGCAGCCTGACAGGGATTTATTCACCCCTCCACTTT. Protein: CASSLTGIYSPLHF.

The sample holds many counts of this clonotype. This chain uses TRBV2 with TRBJ2-5; 11 bases line up with TRBD2. This CDR3 contains 17 residues. Per the germline V gene, CDR1 is SNHLY and CDR2 is FYNNEI. V was pared by 4 bases and J by 1 base, with 8 bases of the junction left unmatched. The CDR3 spells CASSVYGLAGGQETQYF. CDR3 nucleotide sequence: TGTGCCAGCAGTGTCTATGGGCTAGCGGGAGGCCAAGAGACCCAGTACTTC. Complete variable domain (other parts from reference TRBV2 and TRBJ2-5): EPEVTQTPSHQVTQMGQEVILRCVPISNHLYFYWYRQILGQKVEFLVSFYNNEISEKSEIFDDQFSVERPDGSNFTLKIRSTKLEDSAMYFCASSVYGLAGGQETQYFGPGTRLLVL.

The chain uses TRBV25-1 and TRBJ1-1, with 10 positions matching TRBD1. This CDR3 contains 13 residues. Germline lookup yields CDR1 MGHDK and CDR2 SYGVNS. Unmatched junction bases numbered 5, after V lost 8 bases and J lost 5 bases. In DNA form, the CDR3 reads TGTGCCAGCTGGGGGGACAGGGGAACTGAAGCTTTCTTT. Amino acids: CASWGDRGTEAFF. Looking up the rest from reference TRBV25-1 and TRBJ1-1 gives the full variable domain: EADIYQTPRYLVIGTGKKITLECSQTMGHDKMYWYQQDPGMELHLIHYSYGVNSTEKGDLSSESTVSRIRTEHFPLTLESARPSHTSQYLCASWGDRGTEAFFGQGTRLTVV.

V usage is TRBV6-1 and J usage is TRBJ1-5; 8 nucleotides match TRBD1. Per the germline V gene, CDR1 is MNHNS and CDR2 is SASEGT. V shed 2 bases, J shed 0 bases, and the junction held 6 bases outside the gene matches. The CDR3 spans 17 residues. For the CDR3, the DNA is TGTGCCAGCAGTGAATATGGGACAGGATATAGCAATCAGCCCCAGCATTTT. Translating gives CASSEYGTGYSNQPQHF.

This clonotype was found a few times. The chain uses TRBV9 and TRBJ2-2; 11 positions match TRBD2. The V and J ends lost 4 bases and 6 bases, in that order; junction bases with no gene match: 11. Germline values: CDR1 SGDLS, CDR2 YYNGEE. CDR3 length: 17 amino acids. The CDR3: CASSPQDSGGAAGELFF. In DNA form, the CDR3 reads TGTGCCAGCAGCCCCCAGGATAGCGGGGGGGCCGCCGGGGAGCTGTTTTTT.